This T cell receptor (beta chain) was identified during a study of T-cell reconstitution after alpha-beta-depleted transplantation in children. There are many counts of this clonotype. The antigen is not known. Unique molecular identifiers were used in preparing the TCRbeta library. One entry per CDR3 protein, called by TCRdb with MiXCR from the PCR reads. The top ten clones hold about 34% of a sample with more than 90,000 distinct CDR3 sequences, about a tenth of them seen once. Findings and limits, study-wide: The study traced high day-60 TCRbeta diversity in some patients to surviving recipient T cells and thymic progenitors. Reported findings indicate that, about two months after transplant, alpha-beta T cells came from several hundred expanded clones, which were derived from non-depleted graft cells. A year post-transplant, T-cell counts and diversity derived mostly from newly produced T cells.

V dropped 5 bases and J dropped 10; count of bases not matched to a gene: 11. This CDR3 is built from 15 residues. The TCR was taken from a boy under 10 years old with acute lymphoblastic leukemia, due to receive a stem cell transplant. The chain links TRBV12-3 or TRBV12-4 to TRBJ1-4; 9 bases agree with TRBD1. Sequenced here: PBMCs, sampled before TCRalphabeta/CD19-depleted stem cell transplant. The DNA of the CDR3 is TGTGCCAGCAGTCCAAGGACAGGGGCAAACGGAAAACTGTTTTTT. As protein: CASSPRTGANGKLFF.